This TCR beta chain was recovered during a study of T cell responses to AZD1222 COVID-19 vaccine. Sequenced by immunoSEQ multiplex PCR; TCRdb stores in-frame clones only, minus some. The sample has 110,000 or so clones, approximately 85% seen once. The CDR3 is made up of 14 amino acids. Germline V gene sequence: CDR1 LGHNA, CDR2 YSLEER. Trimming took 3 bases from V and 6 from J; bases not matched to a gene: 6. The sequencing here drew on peripheral blood, taken on day 0 of MenACWY control vaccination. The genes are TRBV4-3 and TRBJ1-2; 8 bases match TRBD1. This TCR derives from an adult in good health. Here the CDR3 DNA reads TGCGCCAGCAGCCACCCACTACAGGGGGATGGCTACACCTTC. Protein: CASSHPLQGDGYTF.